This record looks at one T cell receptor beta chain sequence and its context. Data came from immunoSEQ multiplex PCR; TCRdb stores just in-frame clones and leaves some out. The sample lists 35,000 to 40,000 clones; roughly 91% were seen once. The record originates from a study of T cell changes during pregnancy in multiple sclerosis. V was clipped by 4 bases and J by 7 bases; unmatched bases: 3. The CDR3 length is 15 residues. Germline CDR1 and CDR2: MNHNS and SASEGT. The sequencing used CD8+ T cells from peripheral blood mononuclear cells, collected in the third trimester of pregnancy. This TCR came from a female donor with multiple sclerosis, enrolled in a pregnancy study. The V gene is TRBV6-1, the J gene TRBJ2-1; the match to TRBD2 covers 14 bases. The DNA for the CDR3 is TGTGCCAGCAGTGGACTAGCGGGGGGGCCTAATGAGCAGTTCTTC. It encodes CASSGLAGGPNEQFF.